This TCR beta chain was captured by sequencing in a study of T cell responses to AZD1222 COVID-19 vaccine. The CDR3 runs 20 residues. V lost 0 bases and J 0 bases, leaving 23 bases between the germline ends. Germline assignment: CDR1 SGDLS and CDR2 YYNGEE. This clone was seen just once. This table comes from immunoSEQ multiplex PCR, and its TCRdb copy is limited to in-frame clones, with some not included. The table records around 99,000 clones, 80% to 95% of them present only once. The sequencing here drew on peripheral blood, taken 28 days after the second AZD1222 dose. This receptor was obtained from an adult who received the AZD1222 COVID-19 vaccine. The chain carries TRBV9 and TRBJ2-3; D might be TRBD1 or TRBD2, each matching 7 bases. CDR3 amino acids: CASSVAGRGTAGGSTDTQYF. DNA for the CDR3: TGTGCCAGCAGCGTAGCAGGGAGGGGAACCGCAGGGGGAAGCACAGATACGCAGTATTTT.